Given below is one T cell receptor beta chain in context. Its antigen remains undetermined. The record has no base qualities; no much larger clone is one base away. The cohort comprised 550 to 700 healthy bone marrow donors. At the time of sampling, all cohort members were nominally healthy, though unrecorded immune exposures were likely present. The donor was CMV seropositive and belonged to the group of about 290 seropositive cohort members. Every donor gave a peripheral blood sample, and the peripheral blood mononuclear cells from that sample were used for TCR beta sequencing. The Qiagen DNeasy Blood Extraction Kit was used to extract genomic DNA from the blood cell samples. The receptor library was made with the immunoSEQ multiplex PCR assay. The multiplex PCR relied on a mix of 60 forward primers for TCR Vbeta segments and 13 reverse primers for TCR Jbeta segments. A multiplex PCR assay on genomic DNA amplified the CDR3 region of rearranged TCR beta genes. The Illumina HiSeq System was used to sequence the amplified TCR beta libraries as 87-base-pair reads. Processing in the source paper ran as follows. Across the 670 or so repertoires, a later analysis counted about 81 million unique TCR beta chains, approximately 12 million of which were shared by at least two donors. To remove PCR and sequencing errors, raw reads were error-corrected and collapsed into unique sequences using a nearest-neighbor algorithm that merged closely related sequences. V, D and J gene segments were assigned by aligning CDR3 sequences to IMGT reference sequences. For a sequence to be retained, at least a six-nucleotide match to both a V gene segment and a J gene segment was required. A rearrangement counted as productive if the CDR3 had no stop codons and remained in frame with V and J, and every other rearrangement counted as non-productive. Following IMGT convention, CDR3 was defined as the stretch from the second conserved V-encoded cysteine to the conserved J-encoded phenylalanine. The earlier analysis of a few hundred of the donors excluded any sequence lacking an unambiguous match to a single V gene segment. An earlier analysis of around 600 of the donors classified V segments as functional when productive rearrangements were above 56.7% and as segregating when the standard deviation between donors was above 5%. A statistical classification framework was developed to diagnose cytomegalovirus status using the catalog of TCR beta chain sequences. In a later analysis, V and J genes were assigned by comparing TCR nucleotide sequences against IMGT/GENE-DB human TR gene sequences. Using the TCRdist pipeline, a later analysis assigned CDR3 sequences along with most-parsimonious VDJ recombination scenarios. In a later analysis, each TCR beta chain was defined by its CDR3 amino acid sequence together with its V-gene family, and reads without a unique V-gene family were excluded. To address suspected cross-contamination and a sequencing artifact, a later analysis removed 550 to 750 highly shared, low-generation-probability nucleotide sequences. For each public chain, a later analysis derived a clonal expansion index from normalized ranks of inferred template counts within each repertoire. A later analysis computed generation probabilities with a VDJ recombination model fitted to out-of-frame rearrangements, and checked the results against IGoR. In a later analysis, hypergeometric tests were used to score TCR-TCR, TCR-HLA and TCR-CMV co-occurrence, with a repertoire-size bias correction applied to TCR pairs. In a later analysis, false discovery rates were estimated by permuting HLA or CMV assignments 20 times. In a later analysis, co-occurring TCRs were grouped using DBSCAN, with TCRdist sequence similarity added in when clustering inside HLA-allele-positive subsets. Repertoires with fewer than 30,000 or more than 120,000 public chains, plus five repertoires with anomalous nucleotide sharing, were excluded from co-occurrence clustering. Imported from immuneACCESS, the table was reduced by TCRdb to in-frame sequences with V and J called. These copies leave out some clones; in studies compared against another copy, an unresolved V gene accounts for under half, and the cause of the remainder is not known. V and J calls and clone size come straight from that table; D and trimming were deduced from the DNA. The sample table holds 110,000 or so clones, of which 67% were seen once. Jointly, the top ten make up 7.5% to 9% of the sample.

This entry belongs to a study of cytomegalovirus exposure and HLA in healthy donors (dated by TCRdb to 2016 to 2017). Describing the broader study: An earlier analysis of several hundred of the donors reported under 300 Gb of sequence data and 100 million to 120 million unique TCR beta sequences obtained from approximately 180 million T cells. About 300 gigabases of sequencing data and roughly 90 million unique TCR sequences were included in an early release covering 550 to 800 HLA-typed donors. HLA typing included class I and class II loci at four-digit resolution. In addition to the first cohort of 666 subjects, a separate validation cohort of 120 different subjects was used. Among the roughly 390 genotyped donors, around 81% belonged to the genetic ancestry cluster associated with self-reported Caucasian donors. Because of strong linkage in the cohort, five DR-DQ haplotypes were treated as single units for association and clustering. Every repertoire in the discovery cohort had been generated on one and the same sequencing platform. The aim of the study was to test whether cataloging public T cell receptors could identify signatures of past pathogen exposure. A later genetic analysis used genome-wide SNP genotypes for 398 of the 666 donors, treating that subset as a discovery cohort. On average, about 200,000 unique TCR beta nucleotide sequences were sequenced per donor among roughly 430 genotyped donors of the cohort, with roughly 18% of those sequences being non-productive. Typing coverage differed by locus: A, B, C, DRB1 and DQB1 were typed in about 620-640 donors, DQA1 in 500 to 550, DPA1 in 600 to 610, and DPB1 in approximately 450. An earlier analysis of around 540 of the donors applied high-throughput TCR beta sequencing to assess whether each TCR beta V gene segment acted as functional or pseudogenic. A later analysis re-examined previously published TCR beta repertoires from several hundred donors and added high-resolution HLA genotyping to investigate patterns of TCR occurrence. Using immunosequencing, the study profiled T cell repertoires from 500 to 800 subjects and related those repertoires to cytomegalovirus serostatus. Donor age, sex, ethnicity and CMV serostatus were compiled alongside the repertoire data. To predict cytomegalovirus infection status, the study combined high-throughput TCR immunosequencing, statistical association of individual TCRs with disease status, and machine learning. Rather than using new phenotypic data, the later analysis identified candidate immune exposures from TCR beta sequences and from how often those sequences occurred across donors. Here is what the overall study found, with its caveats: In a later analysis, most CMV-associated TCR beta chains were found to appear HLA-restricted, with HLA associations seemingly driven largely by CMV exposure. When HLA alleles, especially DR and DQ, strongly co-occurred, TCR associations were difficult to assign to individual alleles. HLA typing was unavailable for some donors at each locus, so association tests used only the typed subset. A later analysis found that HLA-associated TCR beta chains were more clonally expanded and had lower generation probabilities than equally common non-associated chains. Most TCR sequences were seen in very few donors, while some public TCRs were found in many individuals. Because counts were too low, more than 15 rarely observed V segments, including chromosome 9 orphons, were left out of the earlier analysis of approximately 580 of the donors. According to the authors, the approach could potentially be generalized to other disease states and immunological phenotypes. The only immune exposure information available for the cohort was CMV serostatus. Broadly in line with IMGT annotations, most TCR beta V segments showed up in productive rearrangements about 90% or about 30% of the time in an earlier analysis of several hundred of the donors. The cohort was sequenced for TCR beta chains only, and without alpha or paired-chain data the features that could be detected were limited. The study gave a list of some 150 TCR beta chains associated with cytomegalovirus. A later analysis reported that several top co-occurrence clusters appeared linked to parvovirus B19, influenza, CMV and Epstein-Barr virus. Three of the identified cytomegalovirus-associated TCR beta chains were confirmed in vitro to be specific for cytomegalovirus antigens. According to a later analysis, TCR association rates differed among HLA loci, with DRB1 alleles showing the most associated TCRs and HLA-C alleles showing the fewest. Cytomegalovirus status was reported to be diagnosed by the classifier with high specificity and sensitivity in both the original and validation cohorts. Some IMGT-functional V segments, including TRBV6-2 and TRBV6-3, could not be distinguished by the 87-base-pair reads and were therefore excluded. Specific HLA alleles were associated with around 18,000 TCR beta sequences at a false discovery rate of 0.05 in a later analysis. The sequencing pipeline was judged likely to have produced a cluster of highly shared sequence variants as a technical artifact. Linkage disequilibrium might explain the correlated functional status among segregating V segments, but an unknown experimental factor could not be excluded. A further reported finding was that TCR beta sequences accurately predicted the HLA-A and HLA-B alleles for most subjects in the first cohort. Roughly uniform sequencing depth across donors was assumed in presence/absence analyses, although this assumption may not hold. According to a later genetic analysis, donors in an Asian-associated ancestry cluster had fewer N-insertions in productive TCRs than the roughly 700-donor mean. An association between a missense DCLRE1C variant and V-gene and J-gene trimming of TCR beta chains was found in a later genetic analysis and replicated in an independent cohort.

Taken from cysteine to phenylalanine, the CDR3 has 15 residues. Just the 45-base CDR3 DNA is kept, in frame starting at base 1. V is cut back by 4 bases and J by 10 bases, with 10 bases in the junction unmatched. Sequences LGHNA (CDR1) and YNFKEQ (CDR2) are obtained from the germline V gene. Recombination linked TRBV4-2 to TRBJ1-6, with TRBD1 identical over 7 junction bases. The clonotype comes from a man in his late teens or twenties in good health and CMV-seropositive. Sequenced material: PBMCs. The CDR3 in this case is CASSLPQGYGSPLHF. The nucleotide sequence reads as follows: TGTGCCAGCAGCCTCCCACAGGGGTACGGCTCACCCCTCCACTTT.